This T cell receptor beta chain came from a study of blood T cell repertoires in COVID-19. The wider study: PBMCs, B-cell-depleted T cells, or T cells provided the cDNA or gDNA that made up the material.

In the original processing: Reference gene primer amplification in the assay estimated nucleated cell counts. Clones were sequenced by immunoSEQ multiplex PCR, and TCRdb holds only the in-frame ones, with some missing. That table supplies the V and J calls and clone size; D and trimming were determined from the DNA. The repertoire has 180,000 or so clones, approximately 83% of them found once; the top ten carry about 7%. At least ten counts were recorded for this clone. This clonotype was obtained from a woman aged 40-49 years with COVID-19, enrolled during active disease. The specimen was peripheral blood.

The CDR3 reads CATSRDRGAANTEAFF. The CDR3 nucleotides read TGTGCCACCAGCAGAGATCGGGGGGCAGCAAACACTGAAGCTTTCTTT. V is TRBV15 and J is TRBJ1-1; possibly TRBD1 for D (6 bases). This CDR3 is 16 amino acids long. V gave up 0 bases and J gave up 2 bases, with 13 bases separating them. Germline-derived CDR1 and CDR2 are LNHNV and YYDKDF (reference sequence).